A single sample is the source of the 2 T cell receptor beta chains below, sequenced in a study. TCRdb redid the calling of the RT-PCR reads with MiXCR, one entry per CDR3 protein. In the table there are hundreds of thousands of distinct CDR3 sequences, 11% to 15% of which are singletons. Material: memory CD4+ T cells from blood. These receptors all stem from a female donor in good health, serving as a healthy control.

This clonotype was seen many times. The chain joins TRBV6-1 to TRBJ2-1; 12 bases fit TRBD2. The CDR3 is made up of 16 amino acids. The ends lost 5 bases at V and 4 bases at J; junction bases unmatched: 6. CDR1 is MNHNS and CDR2 is SASEGT in the germline V gene. DNA of the CDR3: TGTGCCAGCAGTTCCTGGACTAGCGGGAATTACAATGAGCAGTTCTTC. It codes for CASSSWTSGNYNEQFF.

This clonotype was recorded a few times. The DNA for the CDR3 is TGTGCCAGCAGCTTAAGTCAGGGGACTTCCTTCATGGCCGAGCAGTACTTC. This translates into CASSLSQGTSFMAEQYF. The genes are TRBV7-9 and TRBJ2-7; either TRBD1 or TRBD2 may fit D (6 bases each). With 2 bases removed from V and 6 bases from J, the gap between germline ends came to 23 bases. Germline V gene data show CDR1 as SEHNR and CDR2 as FQNEAQ (reference sequence). The CDR3 has 17 residues.